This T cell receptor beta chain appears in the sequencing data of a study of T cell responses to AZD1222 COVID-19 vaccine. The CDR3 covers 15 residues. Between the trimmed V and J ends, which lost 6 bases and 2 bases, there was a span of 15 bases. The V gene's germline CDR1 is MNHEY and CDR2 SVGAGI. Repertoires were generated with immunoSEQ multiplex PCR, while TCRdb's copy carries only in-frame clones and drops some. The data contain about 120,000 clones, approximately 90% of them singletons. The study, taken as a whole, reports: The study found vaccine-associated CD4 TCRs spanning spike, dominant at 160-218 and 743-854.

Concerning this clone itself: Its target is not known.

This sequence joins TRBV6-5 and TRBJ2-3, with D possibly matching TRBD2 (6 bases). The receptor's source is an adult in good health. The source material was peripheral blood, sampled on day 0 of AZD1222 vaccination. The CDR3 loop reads CASRGAGPYTDTQYF. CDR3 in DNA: TGTGCCAGCAGAGGGGCGGGACCCTACACAGATACGCAGTATTTT.